This T cell receptor beta chain was identified during a study of T-cell reconstitution after alpha-beta-depleted transplantation in children (dated by TCRdb to about 2016). Some background on the complete study: Using TCR repertoire profiling, the study followed T-cell immune reconstitution in a quantitative way in children after TCRalphabeta/CD19-depleted allogeneic hematopoietic cell transplantation. The investigation overall reported the following: Apparently early alphabetaT-cell count recovery about two months after transplant reportedly relied on only several hundred rapidly expanded clones derived from non-depleted graft cells. In some patients, the high TCRbeta diversity seen at day 60 was put down to recipient T cells and intrathymic progenitors that had survived conditioning. Over the following months the frequencies of hyperexpanded clones went down, and after one year T-cell counts and TCRbeta diversity were mostly credited to newly produced T cells.

The sample's treatment or condition label is to be understood as: allogeneic hematopoietic cell transplantation with graft depleted of TCRalphabeta T cells and CD19 B cells. The transplant recipients were children given TCRalphabeta/CD19-depleted allogeneic hematopoietic cell grafts. Library creation used PCR. Data came from an Illumina HiSeq 2500. TCR library preparation used molecular barcoding, with unique molecular identifiers applied to normalize quantification of the TCRbeta repertoire. Using fastp trimming at Q25 and MiXCR clonotype assembly, TCRdb reanalyzed the public sequencing data and kept in-frame beta chains. Under each unique CDR3 protein, matching rows form one entry showing the most common genes and DNA. This sample has 700,000 or so distinct CDR3 sequences in its table, and under 15% of those were observed once. The ten largest clones take up about 0.79% of the sample. Via the germline V gene, CDR1 is WSHSY and CDR2 SAAADI. Measured from the cysteine to the phenylalanine, the CDR3 is 11 residues long. Of all the DNA, just the CDR3 is kept, 33 bases in frame from base 1.

As to this clonotype: What antigen it recognizes has not been identified. Given a much more abundant clone one base away, this may be a read error.

Sequenced material: PBMCs, taken before TCRalphabeta/CD19-depleted stem cell transplant. The chain employs TRBV10-2 and TRBJ2-3; the D gene assignment is ambiguous. The origin of this receptor is a girl aged 2 to 9 with congenital amegakaryocytic thrombocytopenia, due to receive a stem cell transplant. The DNA is TGCGCCGGCAGTGAAGTGGATACGCAGTATTTT. Translation gives CAGSEVDTQYF.